One sample yielded the 8 T cell receptor beta chains listed below, sequenced in a study of blood T cell repertoires in COVID-19 (dated by TCRdb to 2018 to 2021). Libraries came from the immunoSEQ multiplex PCR assay. The table was pulled from immuneACCESS by TCRdb, which kept in-frame rearrangements only. Such tables lose some clones; where checked, under half of the loss comes from unresolved V genes, and the rest has no known cause. The sample contains tens of thousands of clones, approximately 85% of them found a single time. The ten largest clones add up to approximately 15% of the sample. The sample consisted of peripheral blood. The receptors derive from a human donor in a cohort sampled during active COVID-19.

This sequence joins TRBV11-2 and TRBJ2-3; possible D gene TRBD2, 6 bases. CDR1 and CDR2 (germline): SGHAT, FQNNGV. This CDR3 region has 14 residues. The ends were cut back, 5 bases at V and 5 bases at J, with 14 bases in the middle. The CDR3 loop is CASSPRFSGDTQYF. The CDR3 nucleotides read TGTGCCAGCAGCCCTCGGTTTAGCGGAGATACGCAGTATTTT.

This clone was seen a single time. This chain connects TRBV28 to TRBJ1-3; D not resolved. Germline CDR1 is MDHEN and CDR2 is SYDVKM. V was pared by 3 bases and J by 0 bases, with 9 bases between. The CDR3 is made up of 15 amino acids. In nucleotides, the CDR3 is TGTGCCAGCAGTTTTTCGACTACCTCTGGAAACACCATATATTTT. This encodes CASSFSTTSGNTIYF.

The rearrangement uses TRBV30 and TRBJ2-7, with D tentatively TRBD2 (7 bases). Trimming cost V 6 bases and J 5 bases, with 20 bases left between them. Germline-derived CDR1 and CDR2 are GTSNPN and SVGIG (reference sequence). This CDR3 contains 14 residues. CDR3 in amino acids: CACGTWGRGNEQYF. In DNA form, the CDR3 reads TGTGCCTGTGGTACCTGGGGGCGGGGGAACGAGCAGTACTTC.

The J gene is TRBJ1-2, the V gene TRBV5-4, with D possibly TRBD1 on 6 matching bases. V was shortened by 5 bases and J by 4 bases, with 15 bases between the two germline ends. The CDR3 is 14 residues long. Germline V lookup: CDR1 SGHNT, CDR2 YYREEE (reference sequence). The chain's CDR3 is CASSDQQGSYGYTF. CDR3 coding DNA: TGTGCCAGCAGTGATCAACAGGGTTCCTATGGCTACACCTTC. Full variable domain (outside the CDR3, taken from reference TRBV5-4 and TRBJ1-2): ETGVTQSPTHLIKTRGQQVTLRCSSQSGHNTVSWYQQALGQGPQFIFQYYREEENGRGNFPPRFSGLQFPNYSSELNVNALELDDSALYLCASSDQQGSYGYTFGSGTRLTVV.

V gene TRBV7-2 combines with J gene TRBJ2-5, with 7 bases matching TRBD1. The CDR3 is made up of 15 amino acids. The germline V gene has CDR1 SGHTA and CDR2 FQGNSA. The V gene end was trimmed by 5 bases and the J gene end by 1 base; junction bases not matched to a gene: 7. CDR3 sequence (DNA): TGTGCCAGCAGCCCTCGATGGGACAGCCAAGAGACCCAGTACTTC. Its protein is CASSPRWDSQETQYF. The variable domain in full, with the rest retrieved from reference TRBV7-2 and TRBJ2-5, is GAGVSQSPSNKVTEKGKDVELRCDPISGHTALYWYRQSLGQGLEFLIYFQGNSAPDKSGLPSDRFSAERTGGSVSTLTIQRTQQEDSAVYLCASSPRWDSQETQYFGPGTRLLVL.

The genes are TRBV6-5 and TRBJ2-5; TRBD1 matches 7 bases. Per the germline V gene, CDR1 is MNHEY and CDR2 is SVGAGI. CDR3 length equals 13 residues. Trimming cost V 6 bases and J 4 bases; bases outside gene matches: 5. CDR3 sequence reads: CASSERGRETQYF. DNA for the CDR3: TGTGCCAGCAGCGAGAGGGGGCGAGAGACCCAGTACTTC.

V and J are TRBV6-1 and TRBJ1-2, with D possibly TRBD1 on 5 matching bases. Germline assignment: CDR1 MNHNS and CDR2 SASEGT. CDR3 size: 14 residues. Trimming stripped 2 bases from V and 2 bases from J, with 9 bases between. The CDR3 loop reads CASSELQENYGYTF. The DNA for the CDR3 is TGTGCCAGCAGTGAACTACAGGAAAACTATGGCTACACCTTC.

This chain joins TRBV5-1 and TRBJ1-3; D uncertain. Trimming removed 4 bases at V and 1 base at J, with 9 bases between. Germline CDR1 SGHRS, CDR2 YFSETQ. The CDR3 is made up of 14 amino acids. CDR3 sequence: CASSERVSGNTIYF. The CDR3 bases are TGCGCCAGCAGCGAACGGGTTTCTGGAAACACCATATATTTT.